This record looks at one T cell receptor beta chain sequence and its context. Its antigen specificity is not known. No much larger clone is present one base from it, and per-base qualities are unavailable. TCR beta CDR3 regions were amplified from RNA transcripts. The TCR CDR3 was subjected to a first round of RT-PCR using the HTBI primer set and the Qiagen OneStep RT-PCR kit. Libraries were constructed in a second round of multiplex PCR, after which size selection and purification were performed. Sequencing of the libraries was done on an Illumina HiSeq2000 using paired-end 100 bp reads. The paper's data handling went like this. Raw data were processed with SOAPnuke, discarding reads with adapters, uncalled bases, mean Phred below 15, or no exact constant-primer or identifier match. High-quality paired reads were merged with COPE v1.2.5, and unique nucleotide sequences were defined as clonotypes. MiTCR v1.1 was used to align the clonotypes against IMGT TRBV, TRBD and TRBJ reference segments. Only V-J combinations with frequency above 0.0001, covering approximately 99% of repertoires, were analysed. A TCS score was defined as the ratio between F50 (clonal expansion) and ExV (chaos), using BLOSUM62-based TCRdist between CDR3 peptides within each V-J. Welch's t-statistics and random forest reduced 500 to 550 V-J features to around 14, which were used in a naive Bayes classifier (R e1071). The raw public data were reprocessed by TCRdb itself: fastp quality trimming at Q25, MiXCR clonotype calling, in-frame beta chains only. Identical CDR3 protein sequences are pooled into one entry, listed with their most common genes and DNA. TCRdb assigned the V and J calls; the authors' analysis was not used. A total of 690,000 or so distinct CDR3 sequences appear in this sample, about 19% of them only once. The ten largest clones add up to approximately 16% of the sample.

The sample originates from a study of T cells in Graves' hyperthyroidism and ophthalmopathy (dated by TCRdb to about 2019). Turning to the overall study: Peripheral blood samples were taken at the time of initial diagnosis, prior to any treatment. TCR V-J signatures able to tell the groups apart were searched for in a discovery cohort of 95 to 100 patients, of whom approximately 40 had Graves' ophthalmopathy and around 57 had stable Graves' hyperthyroidism. Prospective prediction of ophthalmopathy was tested in an independent validation cohort consisting of 18 hyperthyroidism patients and 15 or so patients who later progressed to ophthalmopathy. The 90 to 100 discovery patients were randomly split 7:3 into training and test sets. In six Graves' hyperthyroidism patients, the study also compared T-cell repertoires from thyroid tissue with T-cell repertoires from blood. Following sampling, methimazole starting at 30 mg daily was given to hyperthyroidism patients, and high-dose intravenous methylprednisolone was given to ophthalmopathy patients. TCR Vbeta CDR3 sequencing of around 130 peripheral blood samples (more than 40 ophthalmopathy, 75 to 85 hyperthyroidism and approximately 17 progressor patients) is reported in the paper. Overall results and qualifications from the work: In cross-validation, a model built on a 13 V-J signature told ophthalmopathy apart from stable hyperthyroidism with about 90% sensitivity and approximately 84% specificity, and in testing the same model reached 80%/75%. No statistical method was used to set the sample size in advance, and investigators knew the group allocation. Most expanded thyroid clonotypes (frequency above 0.001) were also detected in blood, suggesting blood repertoires may reflect thyroid immune responses. In validation, the model predicted progression to ophthalmopathy a median of around 6.5 months before onset, with approximately 71% sensitivity and about 75% specificity.

Hyperthyroidism patients were newly diagnosed, with disease duration under 2 months, and aged 18 to 65 years. Any patient with an uncontrolled infection, another autoimmune disease, pregnancy or lactation was excluded. Diagnoses relied on clinical symptoms, serum thyroxine and TRAb, thyroid ultrasound and orbital computed tomography. Blood from progressor patients was collected at the time of first diagnosis with hyperthyroidism, before any ophthalmopathy symptoms had appeared. PBMCs were isolated from approximately 10 ml of fresh peripheral blood by Ficoll-Paque density gradient centrifugation. Progressor patients were defined as those initially diagnosed with Graves' hyperthyroidism in whom ophthalmopathy developed during follow-up. Total RNA was extracted using Trizol reagent, and RNA quality was assessed on an Agilent 2100 Bioanalyzer. From the cysteine through the phenylalanine, the CDR3 covers 15 amino acids. Only the CDR3 portion is preserved as DNA: 45 bases, with reading frame beginning at the first base. The germline V gene (reference sequence) specifies LGHDT as CDR1 and YNNKEL as CDR2. V is shortened by 3 bases, J by 7 bases, and the region joining them spans 18 bases.

Specimen: blood. The rearrangement combines TRBV3-1 with TRBJ1-2, with the D gene uncertain. This TCR came from a woman aged 45 to 65 with Graves' hyperthyroidism that later progressed to Graves' ophthalmopathy. The DNA reads TGTGCCAGCAGCCAGTCTCGGGAAAACCTCTCTGGCTACACCTTC. This translates into CASSQSRENLSGYTF.